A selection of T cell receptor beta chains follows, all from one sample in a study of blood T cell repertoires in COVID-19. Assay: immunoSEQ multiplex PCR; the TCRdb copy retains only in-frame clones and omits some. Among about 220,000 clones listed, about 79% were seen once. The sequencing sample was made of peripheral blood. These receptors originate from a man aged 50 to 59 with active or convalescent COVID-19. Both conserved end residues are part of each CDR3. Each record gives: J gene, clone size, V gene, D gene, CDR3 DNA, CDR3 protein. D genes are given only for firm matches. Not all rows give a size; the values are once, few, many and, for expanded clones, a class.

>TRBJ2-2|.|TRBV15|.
TGTGCCACCAGCAGAGGGGGGCGAGTCACCGGGGAGCTGTTTTTT
CATSRGGRVTGELFF
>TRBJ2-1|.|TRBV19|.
TGTGCCAGTAGAACCCGACTAGTCCCCGAATACAATGAGCAGTTCTTC
CASRTRLVPEYNEQFF
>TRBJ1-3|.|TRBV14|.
TGTGCCAGCAGCCCTTTGGGGGGGTCTGGAAACACCATATATTTT
CASSPLGGSGNTIYF
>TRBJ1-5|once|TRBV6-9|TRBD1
TGTGCCAGCAGCAATGGGACAGGGGGCAATCAGCCCCAGCATTTT
CASSNGTGGNQPQHF
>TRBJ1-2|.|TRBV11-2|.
TGTGCCAGCAGCTTAGCAGACAGAGTCAACTATGGCTACACCTTC
CASSLADRVNYGYTF
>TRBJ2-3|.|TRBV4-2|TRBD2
TGTGCCAGCAGCCTCGGGACTAGCGGAAGCACAGATACGCAGTATTTT
CASSLGTSGSTDTQYF
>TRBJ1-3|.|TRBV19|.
TGTGCCAGTAGTGATGACAGTTATCCTGGAAACACCATATATTTT
CASSDDSYPGNTIYF
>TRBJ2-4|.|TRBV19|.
TGTGCCAGTAGTCTAAGGCAGGGCGAGGGGGTTGAAAACATTCAGTACTTC
CASSLRQGEGVENIQYF
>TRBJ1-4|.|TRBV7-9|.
TGTGCCAGCAGCTTAGACACCATTGAAAAACTGTTTTTT
CASSLDTIEKLFF
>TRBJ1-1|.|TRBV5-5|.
TGTGCCAGCAGCTTGACGGGTATGAACACTGAAGCTTTCTTT
CASSLTGMNTEAFF
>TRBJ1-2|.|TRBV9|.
TGTGCCAGCAGCGTATCTGCAGATTATGGCTACACCTTC
CASSVSADYGYTF
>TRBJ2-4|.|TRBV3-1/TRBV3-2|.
TGTGCCAGCAGCCAAGGTCTGCCAGGGGGGTACCCTAGGTACTTC
CASSQGLPGGYPRYF
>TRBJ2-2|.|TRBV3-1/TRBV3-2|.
TGTGCCAGCAGGTTCATGACTGAGACGAACACCGGGGAGCTGTTTTTT
CASRFMTETNTGELFF
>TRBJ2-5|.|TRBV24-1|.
TGTGCCACCAGTGGAGGGTACCAAGAGACCCAGTACTTC
CATSGGYQETQYF
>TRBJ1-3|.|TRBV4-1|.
TGCGCCAGCAGCCAAGAAGCACACACCATATATTTT
CASSQEAHTIYF
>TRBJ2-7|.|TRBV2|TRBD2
TGTGCCAGCAGTTCCTCCGGGACTAGCGGCTACGAGCAGTACTTC
CASSSSGTSGYEQYF
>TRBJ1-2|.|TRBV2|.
TGTGCCAGCAGTGAATTTGGGGGAGGAGGCTACACCTTC
CASSEFGGGGYTF
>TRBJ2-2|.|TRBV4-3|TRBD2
TGCGCCAGCAGCCCCGGGGTAGCGGGAGGCCTTTCCGGGAGGGAGCTGTTTTTT
CASSPGVAGGLSGRELFF
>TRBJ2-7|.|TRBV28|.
TGTGCCAGCAGGCAGGGGGGTGGATACGAGCAGTACTTC
CASRQGGGYEQYF
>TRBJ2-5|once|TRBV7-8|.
TGTGCCAGCAGCTTAGAAGGCGGGGTAGCCCAAGAGACCCAGTACTTC
CASSLEGGVAQETQYF